Detailed here is one T cell receptor (beta chain). Its antigen is unknown. Base qualities are missing; no much larger clone stands one base away. These data originate in a study of CD8+ T cells in alopecia areata (dated by TCRdb to between 2017 and 2018). Study-wide context: Treated patients were enrolled in an open-label pilot trial of oral tofacitinib at 5 to 10 mg twice daily for moderate-to-severe alopecia areata. RNA came from the PAXgene miRNA kit for fixed scalp, the miRNeasy kit for PBMCs, and the RNeasy kit for mouse skin. Disease severity in treated patients was measured with the SALT score, which quantifies the percentage of affected scalp surface area. Human TCRbeta sequencing covered scalp tissue and sorted CD4+ and CD8+ peripheral blood T cells from patchy and totalis/universalis alopecia areata patients and healthy controls. TCRbeta CDR3 regions were amplified by immunoSEQ multiplex PCR using 35 Vbeta forward and 13 Jbeta reverse primers. To study T cell clonal expansion in alopecia areata, the researchers applied high-throughput TCRbeta sequencing to both the C3H/HeJ mouse model and human patients. Scalp clonality was compared across normal scalp (n=4), patchy alopecia areata scalp (n=8), and alopecia totalis/universalis scalp (n=8). Patients stayed on tofacitinib for 6 to 18 months and then had 6 months of follow-up off drug so that delayed response and recurrence could be assessed. Biopsies were taken from tofacitinib-treated patients at baseline and at 4 and 24 weeks of treatment, and a later scalp biopsy was taken in several of the tofacitinib-treated patients. The paper as a whole reports these results and caveats: Scalp TCR repertoire analysis is complicated because resident alphabeta T cells in normal human skin are also sequenced, whereas mouse skin is dominated by gammadelta T cells. Compared with normal scalp, lesional scalp, particularly in alopecia totalis/universalis, had higher clonality and more expanded CD8+ clones, which suggests antigenic drive. Because the treated cohort was small and included a single nonresponder, larger studies are needed to assess links between baseline CD8+ expansion and response. During tofacitinib treatment, many expanded lesional clones stuck around in both scalp and blood, and this persistence may partly explain why relapse happens after treatment is stopped. Shared TCR sequences between patients were less evident than in mice, which may be partly attributable to HLA diversity in the patient population. Tofacitinib significantly decreased scalp clonality and the number of expanded CD8+ clones among the top 100 scalp clones.

The library was made by the immunoSEQ multiplex PCR assay. For TCR sequencing, RNA was extracted from every sample and reverse transcribed into cDNA to serve as template. First-strand cDNA was synthesized with SuperScript III using a 2:1 mix of oligo-dT and random hexamers. A synthetic immune receptor repertoire was used to assess amplification bias, and residual bias was removed computationally. The authors' analysis ran thus. Raw reads were preprocessed for error removal, and CDR3 was defined according to IMGT conventions as running from the conserved cysteine to phenylalanine. Clonality was calculated as 1 minus Shannon entropy normalized by log2 of the number of productive unique TCRs. CD4 or CD8 identity of scalp clones was inferred by cross-referencing scalp TCRbeta sequences with sorted blood CD4 and CD8 repertoires. In its TCRdb copy, this immuneACCESS table keeps in-frame sequences only and misses some clones. Where compared with another copy, unresolved V genes explain less than half of these, and the others have no known cause. That table is the source of V, J and clone size, and D and trimming were worked out from the DNA. Present in this sample are around 160,000 clones, about 60% of which were seen just once. The ten largest clonotypes hold 13% to 15% of the sample.

What this sample's time point label stands for: less than 25 weeks on oral tofacitinib. What the treatment or condition label conveys for this sample: oral pan-JAK inhibitor, 5-10 mg twice daily. Peripheral blood and lesional scalp punch biopsies were obtained from patients with alopecia areata. PBMCs were isolated by density centrifugation and stained for CD3, CD4 and CD8, and CD4+ and CD8+ T cells were sorted on a FACSAria. The source material was CD4+ T cells sorted from blood, sampled at week 24, from a patient treated with tofacitinib. The sequence was obtained from a human donor with alopecia areata.

CDR3 reads: CASPGGGTEAFF. DNA sequence: TGTGCTAGTCCAGGGGGCGGCACTGAAGCTTTCTTT. Recombination joined TRBV12-5 with TRBJ1-1, with 8 bases aligning to TRBD1. The CDR3 holds 12 amino acids from the cysteine to the phenylalanine. The CDR3 DNA has 36 bases and is translated from base 1. The germline V gene supplies CDR1 LGHNT and CDR2 FRNRAP. V ends up 8 bases short and J 4 bases short, with an unmatched junction base count of 3.